The 15 T cell receptor beta chains in this list originate from one sample, sequenced in a study of naive CD8 T cells in extremely preterm neonates. Generated by immunoSEQ multiplex PCR, the TCRdb table keeps only in-frame clones and is missing some. The repertoire holds approximately 7,500 clones, with about 97% as singletons. Deliveries were elective term cesareans at about 37-41 weeks, with no labor or membrane rupture. Material: naive CD8+ T cells from cord blood. These receptors originate from a newborn in good health.

J is TRBJ2-5 and V is TRBV12-5; 11 nucleotides agree with TRBD2. V shed 7 bases, J shed 3 bases, and the junction held 7 bases outside the gene matches. Germline loops: CDR1 LGHNT, CDR2 FRNRAP. The CDR3 sequence is 15 residues long. CDR3 nucleotide sequence: TGTGCTAGTGCAGTAGCGGGGGGGGGCAAAGAGACCCAGTACTTC. This sequence encodes CASAVAGGGKETQYF.

This clone is a singleton in its sample. V is TRBV4-1 and J is TRBJ2-1, with 8 bases aligning to TRBD2. From germline, CDR1 is MGHRA and CDR2 YSYEKL. The CDR3 is 16 residues long. V lost 2 bases to trimming and J lost 2 bases; unmatched junction nucleotides: 5. CDR3 DNA: TGCGCCAGCAGCCAAAGTCTAGCGGGCGCCTACAATGAGCAGTTCTTC. Translating it yields CASSQSLAGAYNEQFF.

The chain joins TRBV7-2 to TRBJ1-1; TRBD1 aligns across 8 bases. Trimming removed 4 bases from V and 4 bases from J; junction bases left unmatched: 2. Germline CDR1 is SGHTA and CDR2 is FQGNSA. There are 13 residues in the CDR3. The CDR3 loop is CASSSGQGTEAFF. CDR3 in DNA: TGTGCCAGCAGCTCCGGACAGGGCACTGAAGCTTTCTTT.

This clone was recorded once. The V and J genes are TRBV11-2 and TRBJ2-7; TRBD2 matches at 7 bases. Germline loops: CDR1 SGHAT, CDR2 FQNNGV. The CDR3 totals 15 residues. With V trimmed by 0 bases and J by 5 bases, 7 bases remained unmatched. The CDR3 DNA reads as TGTGCCAGCAGCTTAGAATTCGGGGGGAACAACGAGCAGTACTTC. Translating gives CASSLEFGGNNEQYF.

The J gene is TRBJ2-7, the V gene TRBV2; D not certain. Germline loops: CDR1 SNHLY, CDR2 FYNNEI. The length of the CDR3 is 13 residues. V shed 5 bases and J shed 0 bases, with 8 bases lying between them. The CDR3 region is CASSHPSSYEQYF. The CDR3 nucleotides read TGTGCCAGCAGTCACCCGAGCTCCTACGAGCAGTACTTC.

The chain has TRBV7-3 and TRBJ2-1, with D unresolved. Germline CDR1 SGHTA, CDR2 FQGTGA. V was clipped by 3 bases and J by 0 bases, with 9 bases between them. The CDR3 runs 15 residues. The CDR3 DNA follows: TGTGCCAGCAGCTTGTCTCTGAGCTCCTACAATGAGCAGTTCTTC. As protein: CASSLSLSSYNEQFF. The whole variable domain, remainder taken from reference TRBV7-3 and TRBJ2-1, is GAGVSQTPSNKVTEKGKYVELRCDPISGHTALYWYRQSLGQGPEFLIYFQGTGAADDSGLPNDRFFAVRPEGSVSTLKIQRTERGDSAVYLCASSLSLSSYNEQFFGPGTRLTVL.

The chain recombines TRBV5-6 with TRBJ2-5, with 8 bases matching TRBD2. Germline V lookup: CDR1 SGHDT, CDR2 YYEEEE. V was pared by 3 bases and J by 4 bases, with 8 bases of the junction left unmatched. This CDR3 has 15 amino acids. The CDR3 is CASSWGTSLGETQYF. The DNA of the CDR3 is TGTGCCAGCAGCTGGGGGACTAGTTTAGGAGAGACCCAGTACTTC.

The chain carries TRBV29-1 and TRBJ2-1; D unclear. Trimming took off 7 bases at V and 0 bases at J, with 7 bases between the two ends. This CDR3 is 12 amino acids long. Germline assignment: CDR1 SQVTM and CDR2 ANQGSEA. CDR3 sequence reads: CSAPTSYNEQFF. The CDR3 DNA is TGCAGCGCTCCTACCTCCTACAATGAGCAGTTCTTC.

The V call is TRBV5-6, the J call TRBJ2-1, with 7 bases fitting TRBD2. The length of the CDR3 is 13 residues. V lost 5 bases and J lost 5; bases outside the gene matches: 4. Germline CDR1 SGHDT, CDR2 YYEEEE. The CDR3 reads CASRGAGDNEQFF. The DNA for the CDR3 is TGTGCCAGCAGAGGGGCGGGAGACAATGAGCAGTTCTTC.

This chain uses TRBV27 with TRBJ1-1, with a possible D match to TRBD1 (6 bases). CDR3 length equals 13 residues. From germline, CDR1 is MNHEY and CDR2 SMNVEV (reference sequence). V was trimmed by 2 bases and J by 4 bases, leaving 8 bases between them. The CDR3 sequence is CASSLGGSTEAFF. CDR3 nucleotide sequence: TGTGCCAGCAGTTTAGGGGGCTCCACTGAAGCTTTCTTT.

The chain has TRBV10-1 and TRBJ2-5; 14 bases are a match to TRBD2. CDR1 is WNHNN and CDR2 is SYGVQD in the germline V gene (reference sequence). V gave up 2 bases and J gave up 4 bases; unmatched junction bases: 0. The CDR3 extends over 15 amino acids. The CDR3 bases are TGCGCCAGCAGTGAGGGGACTAGCGGGGGAGAGACCCAGTACTTC. This codes for CASSEGTSGGETQYF.

The chain joins TRBV9 to TRBJ1-5, with D hard to call. V gave up 7 bases and J gave up 4 bases, with 15 bases separating them. CDR3 length equals 14 residues. Germline V lookup: CDR1 SGDLS, CDR2 YYNGEE. The CDR3 coding sequence is TGTGCCAGCGGTACGGGTACCGTTAATCAGCCCCAGCATTTT. It specifies CASGTGTVNQPQHF.

V and J are TRBV11-2 and TRBJ2-1, with D uncertain. This CDR3 is 12 amino acids long. The V end was cut by 4 bases, the J end by 3 bases, with 4 bases between. Looked up from germline, CDR1 is SGHAT and CDR2 is FQNNGV. The CDR3 sequence: CASSSRYNEQFF. The CDR3 nucleotides are TGTGCCAGCAGCTCTCGCTACAATGAGCAGTTCTTC.

The V gene is TRBV9, the J gene TRBJ1-2; D not resolved. The CDR3 extends over 14 amino acids. The V gene lost 3 bases and the J gene lost 0 bases, with 9 bases spanning the gap. Per the germline V gene, CDR1 is SGDLS and CDR2 is YYNGEE. DNA for the CDR3: TGTGCCAGCAGCGGACGGGTCCCTAACTATGGCTACACCTTC. Amino acids: CASSGRVPNYGYTF.

In this sample, this clone turned up once. The genes are TRBV9 and TRBJ2-1; 8 positions agree with TRBD2. The CDR3 totals 15 residues. J was trimmed by 7 bases and V by 2 bases; bases with no gene match: 8. The germline V gene encodes CDR1 SGDLS and CDR2 YYNGEE. The CDR3 bases are TGTGCCAGCAGCGTTAGCGGGGTGTCTGAGAATGAGCAGTTCTTC. Amino acid sequence: CASSVSGVSENEQFF.